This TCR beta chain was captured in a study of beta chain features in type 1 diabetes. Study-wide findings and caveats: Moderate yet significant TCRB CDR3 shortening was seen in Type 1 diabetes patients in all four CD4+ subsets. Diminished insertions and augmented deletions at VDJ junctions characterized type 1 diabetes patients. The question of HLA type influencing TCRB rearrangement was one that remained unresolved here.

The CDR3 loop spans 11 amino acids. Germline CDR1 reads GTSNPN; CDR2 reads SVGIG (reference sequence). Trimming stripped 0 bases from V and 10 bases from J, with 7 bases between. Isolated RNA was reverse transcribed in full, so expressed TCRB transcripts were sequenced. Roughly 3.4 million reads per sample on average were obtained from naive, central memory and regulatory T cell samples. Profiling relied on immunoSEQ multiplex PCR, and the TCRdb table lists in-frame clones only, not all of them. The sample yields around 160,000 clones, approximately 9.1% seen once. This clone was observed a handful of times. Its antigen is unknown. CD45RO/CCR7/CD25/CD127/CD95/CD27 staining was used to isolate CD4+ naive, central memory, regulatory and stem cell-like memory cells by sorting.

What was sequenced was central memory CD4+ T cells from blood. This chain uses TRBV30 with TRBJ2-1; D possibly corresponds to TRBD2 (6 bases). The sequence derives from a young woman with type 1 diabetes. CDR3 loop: CAWSVSGEQFF. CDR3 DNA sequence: TGTGCCTGGAGTGTAAGCGGGGAGCAGTTCTTC.